The 20 T cell receptor beta chains reported below all come from one sample, sequenced in a study of beta chain features in type 1 diabetes. As every portion of the isolated RNA was reverse transcribed, the sequencing read expressed TCRB transcripts. Sequencing was performed with immunoSEQ multiplex PCR; in TCRdb, only in-frame clones are kept and a portion is missing. The sample lists about 620,000 clones; roughly 16% were seen once. Sequenced: naive CD4+ T cells from blood. These receptors were obtained from a man aged 18 to 29 in good health.

J is TRBJ1-1 and V is TRBV29-1; no clear D gene. Germline V gene lookup returns CDR1 SQVTM and CDR2 ANQGSEA. CDR3 length: 14 amino acids. V was clipped by 4 bases and J by 5 bases, with 17 bases between them. CDR3 nucleotide sequence: TGCAGCGTTGTAGGTTCCAGGTTATTTACTGAAGCTTTCTTT. Its translation: CSVVGSRLFTEAFF. The complete variable domain, with remaining parts taken from reference TRBV29-1 and TRBJ1-1, reads SAVISQKPSRDICQRGTSLTIQCQVDSQVTMMFWYRQQPGQSLTLIATANQGSEATYESGFVIDKFPISRPNLTFSTLTVSNMSPEDSSIYLCSVVGSRLFTEAFFGQGTRLTVV.

This clone has just a few counts. J is TRBJ2-7 and V is TRBV6-5; possibly TRBD2 for D (5 bases). The CDR3 runs 13 residues. Germline V gene lookup returns CDR1 MNHEY and CDR2 SVGAGI. The V end was cut by 6 bases, the J end by 0 bases, with 9 bases between. In DNA form, the CDR3 reads TGTGCCAGCAGCCCGAGGGACTCCTACGAGCAGTACTTC. Protein: CASSPRDSYEQYF.

The CDR3 nucleotides are TGCAGCGGGGAGGTCGGAGGGAATGAGCAGTTCTTC. As protein: CSGEVGGNEQFF. The chain recombines TRBV29-1 with TRBJ2-1, with D possibly TRBD2 on 6 matching bases. CDR3 length: 12 amino acids. Germline V gene sequence: CDR1 SQVTM, CDR2 ANQGSEA. Trimming pared 7 bases from V and 7 bases from J, leaving 14 bases between.

The gene calls are TRBV5-1 and TRBJ1-6, with unresolved D. V shed 5 bases and J shed 7 bases, with 13 bases lying between them. This CDR3 is 14 amino acids long. CDR1 SGHRS and CDR2 YFSETQ come from the germline V gene. As DNA, the CDR3 is TGCGCCAGCAGGGCGAACACACAGAATTCACCCCTCCACTTT. It specifies CASRANTQNSPLHF.

This clone has a handful of counts. J is TRBJ2-1 and V is TRBV4-1, with a tentative D call TRBD2 (5 bases). The germline CDR1 and CDR2 sequences are MGHRA and YSYEKL. V was shortened by 1 base and J by 4 bases, with 8 bases between the two germline ends. CDR3 length equals 14 residues. The DNA for the CDR3 is TGCGCCAGCAGCCAAGTTTGGAGGTACAATGAGCAGTTCTTC. Translated: CASSQVWRYNEQFF.

The chain carries TRBV7-3 and TRBJ2-2; D not certain. Germline lookup yields CDR1 SGHTA and CDR2 FQGTGA. Trimming left V 5 bases short and J 5 bases short, with 9 bases between. CDR3 size: 13 residues. The CDR3 spells CASSTKPTGELFF. CDR3 nucleotides: TGTGCCAGCAGCACAAAACCGACCGGGGAGCTGTTTTTT.

The chain recombines TRBV5-1 with TRBJ1-5; D may be TRBD1 (6 bases). There are 15 residues in the CDR3. V dropped 1 base and J dropped 2 bases, with 10 bases sitting between them. Per the germline V gene, CDR1 is SGHRS and CDR2 is YFSETQ. CDR3 coding DNA: TGCGCCAGCAGCTTGCTGGGGGCTGGCAATCAGCCCCAGCATTTT. Translated: CASSLLGAGNQPQHF. Supplemented by reference TRBV5-1 and TRBJ1-5, the full variable domain reads KAGVTQTPRYLIKTRGQQVTLSCSPISGHRSVSWYQQTPGQGLQFLFEYFSETQRNKGNFPGRFSGRQFSNSRSEMNVSTLELGDSALYLCASSLLGAGNQPQHFGDGTRLSIL.

The CDR3 here is CASSQGRGIKDSPLHF. The CDR3 DNA sequence: TGCGCCAGCAGCCAAGGAAGGGGAATAAAGGATTCACCCCTCCACTTT. V and J are TRBV4-1 and TRBJ1-6; D is perhaps TRBD1 (5 bases). The CDR3 is 16 residues long. Germline CDR1 is MGHRA and CDR2 is YSYEKL. The germline V and J ends were trimmed by 1 base and 8 bases, with 15 bases remaining between them.

This chain uses TRBV9 with TRBJ2-2; 8 nucleotides line up with TRBD1. Germline CDR1 is SGDLS and CDR2 is YYNGEE. J lost 2 bases, V lost 4 bases, and 7 bases had no gene match. The CDR3 spans 16 residues. The DNA for the CDR3 is TGTGCCAGCAGCCTTCGGACAGGGATAAACACCGGGGAGCTGTTTTTT. It is translated as CASSLRTGINTGELFF.

This clone was counted a few times. The chain couples TRBV27 to TRBJ2-7; D may be TRBD2 (6 bases). CDR3 length equals 16 residues. The ends were cut back, 2 bases at V and 5 bases at J, with 19 bases in the middle. CDR1 and CDR2 from the germline V gene are MNHEY and SMNVEV (reference sequence). The CDR3 DNA reads as TGTGCCAGCAGTTTAAGTGGGAGGTTTGCTAGGAACGAGCAGTACTTC. This encodes CASSLSGRFARNEQYF.

This clone has just a few counts. The rearrangement joins TRBV9 to TRBJ1-1; 7 bases agree with TRBD1. The V segment lost 4 bases and the J segment 4 bases; nucleotides outside the gene matches: 13. The CDR3 has 16 amino acids. Germline CDR1 is SGDLS and CDR2 is YYNGEE. The CDR3 bases are TGTGCCAGCAGCCCTAGGATTGACAGGGAGGGCACTGAAGCTTTCTTT. The encoded protein is CASSPRIDREGTEAFF.

This clone was counted a few times. The rearrangement joins TRBV10-3 to TRBJ2-7, with TRBD2 matching over 10 bases. The CDR3 is 13 amino acids. The V segment lost 10 bases and the J segment 6 bases; nucleotides outside the gene matches: 9. Germline CDR1 ENHRY, CDR2 SYGVKD. As DNA, the CDR3 is TGTGCCACCCTAAGCGGGGGGGCGGTCGAGCAGTACTTC. Its translation is CATLSGGAVEQYF.

This clone was seen only a few times. The chain carries TRBV7-2 and TRBJ2-3, with D maybe TRBD1 (7 bases). This CDR3 spans 16 amino acids. The germline V and J ends were trimmed by 6 bases and 2 bases, with 18 bases remaining between them. From germline, CDR1 is SGHTA and CDR2 FQGNSA. The CDR3 region is CASRPRGAGFTDTQYF. CDR3 DNA sequence: TGTGCCAGCAGGCCCAGGGGGGCGGGCTTCACAGATACGCAGTATTTT.

This clone was detected only a few times. The rearrangement uses TRBV10-3 and TRBJ2-7, with D perhaps matching TRBD1 (5 bases). The germline V gene has CDR1 ENHRY and CDR2 SYGVKD. The CDR3 is 13 residues long. V lost 6 bases, J lost 1 base, and 10 bases lay in between. CDR3 in DNA: TGTGCCATCAGGGGGCCCGGTTCCTACGAGCAGTACTTC. Residues: CAIRGPGSYEQYF.

In DNA form, the CDR3 reads TGTGCCAGCAGCTTAAACAATCGGGAGACGGAGACCCAGTACTTC. As protein: CASSLNNRETETQYF. The rearrangement joins TRBV11-1 to TRBJ2-5, with a tentative D call TRBD2 (6 bases). The CDR3 sequence is 15 residues long. CDR1 is SGHAT and CDR2 is FQDESV in the germline V gene (reference sequence). V lost 2 bases and J 5 bases, leaving 15 bases between the germline ends.

With regard to this clone: Mismatch with germline at one junction end may stem from a read error. Other nucleotide sequences from this sample produce the same CDR3. The V gene is TRBV29-1, the J gene TRBJ1-1; perhaps TRBD1 as D (5 bases). CDR3 length equals 14 residues. Germline-derived CDR1 and CDR2 are SQVTM and ANQGSEA. The CDR3 bases are TGCAGCGGCCGATCAACAGGCCGGTGGACTGAAGCCTTCTTT. Its translation: CSGRSTGRWTEAFF.

This clone was observed a few times. The chain couples TRBV4-3 to TRBJ2-3; a possible D gene is TRBD2 (5 bases). CDR3 length: 16 amino acids. The V gene's germline CDR1 is LGHNA and CDR2 YSLEER. V lost 5 bases to trimming and J lost 0 bases, with 15 bases between them. The CDR3 region has the DNA TGCGCCAGCAGCTCCCGGGTTGGGAGTAGCACAGATACGCAGTATTTT. It codes for CASSSRVGSSTDTQYF.

The J gene is TRBJ2-1, the V gene TRBV10-3, with 13 bases matching TRBD2. The V gene's germline CDR1 is ENHRY and CDR2 SYGVKD. The CDR3 length is 17 residues. The V gene end was trimmed by 5 bases and the J gene end by 5 bases; junction bases not matched to a gene: 9. For the CDR3, the DNA is TGTGCCATCAGTTTAACTAGCGGGAGGGCCCAGGACAATGAGCAGTTCTTC. Its translation is CAISLTSGRAQDNEQFF.

This clone was recorded a few times. The gene calls are TRBV5-6 and TRBJ1-1; D is ambiguous. CDR1 is SGHDT and CDR2 is YYEEEE in the germline V gene. CDR3 length equals 13 residues. V was clipped by 4 bases and J by 6 bases, with 13 bases between them. The CDR3 bases are TGTGCCAGCAGCCAGGATCGGACGGCTGAAGCTTTCTTT. It specifies CASSQDRTAEAFF.

This clone was seen more than once but under ten times. The chain has TRBV27 and TRBJ1-1; 10 positions agree with TRBD1. The V and J ends lost 6 bases and 10 bases, in that order; junction bases with no gene match: 8. The germline V gene encodes CDR1 MNHEY and CDR2 SMNVEV (reference sequence). The CDR3 is made up of 13 amino acids. The CDR3 nucleotides are TGTGCCAGCAGCGCCCGAGACAGGGGGCGAGCTTTCTTT. Protein sequence: CASSARDRGRAFF.